The clone carrying this TCR beta chain was seen a handful of times. No antigen is known for it. V lost 0 bases to trimming and J lost 1 base, with 13 bases between them. The CDR3 has 17 amino acids. The source of the sample is a study of regulatory T cells in long-lasting Graves disease. Construction of the TCR beta libraries employed iRepertoire HTBI primers in conjunction with Arm-PCR of CDR3 regions. Study processing details: Samples revealed 62 TRBV and 14 TRBJ segments. TCRdb re-analysed the multiplex PCR reads in MiXCR, keeping a single row per CDR3 protein. The V and J calls follow TCRdb's processing rather than the paper's. The repertoire holds roughly 400,000 distinct CDR3 sequences, around 21% seen once, with under 25% in the top ten. Findings of the study overall: Sharing of public clonotypes was greater in persistent patients (about 2,700) than in new patients (roughly 970). Favored usage of TRBV28, TRBJ1-2 and TRBJ2-5 was recorded in persistent disease.

Time point reported: persistent/refractory GD, antithyroid drugs over 5 years with positive TRAb. With RNA extracted from PBMCs as input, the TCR library was made. Material: peripheral blood mononuclear cells (PBMCs), obtained when the disease was refractory, from a patient treated with antithyroid drugs. The chain employs TRBV12-3 or TRBV12-4 and TRBJ1-5; D possibly corresponds to TRBD1 (5 bases). The origin of this receptor is a female donor with Graves disease. As DNA, the CDR3 is TGTGCCAGCAGTTTAGCAGGAGGGGCAGCCAGCAATCAGCCCCAGCATTTT. This encodes CASSLAGGAASNQPQHF.